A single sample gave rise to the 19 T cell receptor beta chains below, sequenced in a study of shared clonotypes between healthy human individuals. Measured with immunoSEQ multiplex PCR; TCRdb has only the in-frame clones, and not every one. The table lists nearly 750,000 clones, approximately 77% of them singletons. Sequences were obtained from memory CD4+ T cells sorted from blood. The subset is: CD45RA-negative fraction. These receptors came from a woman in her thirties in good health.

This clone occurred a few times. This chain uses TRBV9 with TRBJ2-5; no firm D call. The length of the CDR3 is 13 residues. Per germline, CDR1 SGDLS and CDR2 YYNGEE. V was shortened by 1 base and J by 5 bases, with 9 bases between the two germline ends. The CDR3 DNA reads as TGTGCCAGCAGCGTAACTGGGTTCGAGACCCAGTACTTC. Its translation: CASSVTGFETQYF.

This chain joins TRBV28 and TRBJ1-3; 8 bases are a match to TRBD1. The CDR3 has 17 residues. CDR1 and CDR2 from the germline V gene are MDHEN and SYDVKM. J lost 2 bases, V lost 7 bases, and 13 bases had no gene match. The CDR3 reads CASTQGGQEGAGNTIYF. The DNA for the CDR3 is TGTGCCAGCACCCAAGGGGGACAGGAGGGAGCTGGAAACACCATATATTTT. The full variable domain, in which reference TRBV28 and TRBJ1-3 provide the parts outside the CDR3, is DVKVTQSSRYLVKRTGEKVFLECVQDMDHENMFWYRQDPGLGLRLIYFSYDVKMKEKGDIPEGYSVSREKKERFSLILESASTNQTSMYLCASTQGGQEGAGNTIYFGEGSWLTVV.

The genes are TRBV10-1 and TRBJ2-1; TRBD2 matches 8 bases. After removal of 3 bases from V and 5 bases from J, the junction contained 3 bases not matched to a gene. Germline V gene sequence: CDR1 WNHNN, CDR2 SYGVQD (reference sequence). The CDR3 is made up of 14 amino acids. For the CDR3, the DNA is TGCGCCAGCAGTGACCAACTAGCGGACAATGAGCAGTTCTTC. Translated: CASSDQLADNEQFF.

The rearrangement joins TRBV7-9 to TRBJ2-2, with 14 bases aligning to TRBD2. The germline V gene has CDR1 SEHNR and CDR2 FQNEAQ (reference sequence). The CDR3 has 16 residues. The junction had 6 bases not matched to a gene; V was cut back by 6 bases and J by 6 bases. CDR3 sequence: CASRAGLAGAAGELFF. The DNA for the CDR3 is TGTGCCAGCAGGGCGGGACTAGCGGGAGCAGCCGGGGAGCTGTTTTTT. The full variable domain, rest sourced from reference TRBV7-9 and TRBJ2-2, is DTGVSQNPRHKITKRGQNVTFRCDPISEHNRLYWYRQTLGQGPEFLTYFQNEAQLEKSRLLSDRFSAERPKGSFSTLEIQRTEQGDSAMYLCASRAGLAGAAGELFFGEGSRLTVL.

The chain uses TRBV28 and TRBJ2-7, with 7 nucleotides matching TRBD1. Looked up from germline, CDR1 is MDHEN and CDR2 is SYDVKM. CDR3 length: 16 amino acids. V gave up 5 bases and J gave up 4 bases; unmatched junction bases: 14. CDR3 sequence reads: CASSTTWGTAEYEQYF. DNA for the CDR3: TGTGCCAGCAGTACTACTTGGGGGACAGCGGAGTACGAGCAGTACTTC.

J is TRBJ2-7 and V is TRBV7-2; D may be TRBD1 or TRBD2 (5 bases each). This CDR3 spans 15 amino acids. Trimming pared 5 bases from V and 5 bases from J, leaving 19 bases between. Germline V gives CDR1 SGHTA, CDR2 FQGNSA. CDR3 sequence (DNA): TGTGCCAGCAGCCATGGGACCCCCTTTCTTGACGAGCAGTACTTC. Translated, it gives CASSHGTPFLDEQYF. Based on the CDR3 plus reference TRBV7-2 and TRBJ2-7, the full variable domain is GAGVSQSPSNKVTEKGKDVELRCDPISGHTALYWYRQSLGQGLEFLIYFQGNSAPDKSGLPSDRFSAERTGGSVSTLTIQRTQQEDSAVYLCASSHGTPFLDEQYFGPGTRLTVT.

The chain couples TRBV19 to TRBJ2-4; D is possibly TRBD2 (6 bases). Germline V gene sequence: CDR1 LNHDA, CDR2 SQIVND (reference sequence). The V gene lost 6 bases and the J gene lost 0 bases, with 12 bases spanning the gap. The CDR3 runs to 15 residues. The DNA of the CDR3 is TGTGCCAGTAGCGAGACTAGTTTAGCCAAAAACATTCAGTACTTC. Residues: CASSETSLAKNIQYF.

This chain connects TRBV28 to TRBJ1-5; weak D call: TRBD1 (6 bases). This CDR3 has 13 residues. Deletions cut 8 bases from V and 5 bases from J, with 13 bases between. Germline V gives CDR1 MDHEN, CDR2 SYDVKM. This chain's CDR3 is CASRRGPHQPQHF. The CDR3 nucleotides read TGTGCCAGCCGCCGGGGGCCCCATCAGCCCCAGCATTTT.

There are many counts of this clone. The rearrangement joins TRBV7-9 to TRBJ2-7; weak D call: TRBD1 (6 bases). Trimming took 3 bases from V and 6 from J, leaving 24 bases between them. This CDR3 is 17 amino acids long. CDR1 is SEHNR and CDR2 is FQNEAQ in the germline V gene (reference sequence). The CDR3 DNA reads TGTGCCAGCAGCTTTTACCCAATCAGTAGGACAGAGCCCGAGCAGTACTTC. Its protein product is CASSFYPISRTEPEQYF.

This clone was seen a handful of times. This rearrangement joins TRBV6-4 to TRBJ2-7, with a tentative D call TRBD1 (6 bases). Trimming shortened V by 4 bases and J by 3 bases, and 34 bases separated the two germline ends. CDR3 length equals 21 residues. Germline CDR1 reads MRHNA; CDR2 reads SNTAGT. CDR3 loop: CASSASRLDLGPGEPNYEQYF. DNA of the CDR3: TGTGCCAGCAGTGCCTCCCGTCTTGATCTGGGGCCAGGGGAACCAAACTACGAGCAGTACTTC.

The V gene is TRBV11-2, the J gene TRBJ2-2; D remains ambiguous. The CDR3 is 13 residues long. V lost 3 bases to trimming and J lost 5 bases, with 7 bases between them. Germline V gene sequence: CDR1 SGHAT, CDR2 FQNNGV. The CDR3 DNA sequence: TGTGCCAGCAGCTTCGTGGGAACCGGGGAGCTGTTTTTT. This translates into CASSFVGTGELFF.

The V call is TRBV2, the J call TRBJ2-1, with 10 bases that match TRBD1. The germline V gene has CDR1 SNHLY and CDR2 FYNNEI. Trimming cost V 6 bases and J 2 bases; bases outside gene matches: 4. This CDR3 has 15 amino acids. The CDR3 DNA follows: TGTGCCAGCAGATTCGGGACAGGGGCCTACAATGAGCAGTTCTTC. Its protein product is CASRFGTGAYNEQFF.

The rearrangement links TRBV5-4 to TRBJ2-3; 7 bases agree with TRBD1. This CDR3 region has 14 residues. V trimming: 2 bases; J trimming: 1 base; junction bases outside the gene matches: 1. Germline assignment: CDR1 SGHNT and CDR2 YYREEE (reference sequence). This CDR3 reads CASSLDRGTDTQYF. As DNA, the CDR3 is TGTGCCAGCAGCTTAGACAGGGGCACAGATACGCAGTATTTT.

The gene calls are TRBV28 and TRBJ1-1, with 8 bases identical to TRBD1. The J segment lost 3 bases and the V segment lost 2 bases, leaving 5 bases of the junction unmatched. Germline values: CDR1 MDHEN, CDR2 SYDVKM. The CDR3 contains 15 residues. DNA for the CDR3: TGTGCCAGCAGTTTAACTGGACAGGGTCACACTGAAGCTTTCTTT. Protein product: CASSLTGQGHTEAFF.

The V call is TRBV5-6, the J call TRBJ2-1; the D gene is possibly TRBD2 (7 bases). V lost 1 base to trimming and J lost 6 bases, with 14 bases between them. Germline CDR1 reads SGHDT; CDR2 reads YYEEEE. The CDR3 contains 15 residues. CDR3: CASSLLGGPANEQFF. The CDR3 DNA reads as TGTGCCAGCAGCTTGTTGGGGGGGCCGGCCAATGAGCAGTTCTTC. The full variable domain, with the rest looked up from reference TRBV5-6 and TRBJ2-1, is DAGVTQSPTHLIKTRGQQVTLRCSPKSGHDTVSWYQQALGQGPQFIFQYYEEEERQRGNFPDRFSGHQFPNYSSELNVNALLLGDSALYLCASSLLGGPANEQFFGPGTRLTVL.

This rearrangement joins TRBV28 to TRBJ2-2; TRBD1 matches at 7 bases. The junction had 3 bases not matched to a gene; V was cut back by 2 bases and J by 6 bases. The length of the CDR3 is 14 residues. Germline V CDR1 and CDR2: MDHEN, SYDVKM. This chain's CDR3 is CASSLQGVPGELFF. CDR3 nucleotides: TGTGCCAGCAGTTTACAGGGGGTGCCCGGGGAGCTGTTTTTT.

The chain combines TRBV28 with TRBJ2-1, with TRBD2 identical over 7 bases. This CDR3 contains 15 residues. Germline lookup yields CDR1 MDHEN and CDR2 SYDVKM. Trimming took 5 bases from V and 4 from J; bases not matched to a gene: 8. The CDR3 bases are TGTGCCAGCAGTCCCCACGGGACTAAATACAATGAGCAGTTCTTC. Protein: CASSPHGTKYNEQFF.

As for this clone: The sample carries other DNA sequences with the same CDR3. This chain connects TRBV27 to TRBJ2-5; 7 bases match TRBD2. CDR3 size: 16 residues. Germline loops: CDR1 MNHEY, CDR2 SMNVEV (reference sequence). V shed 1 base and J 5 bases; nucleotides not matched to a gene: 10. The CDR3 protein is CASSLLGAGVEETQYF. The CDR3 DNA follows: TGTGCCAGCAGTTTATTAGGGGCGGGAGTAGAGGAGACCCAGTACTTC.

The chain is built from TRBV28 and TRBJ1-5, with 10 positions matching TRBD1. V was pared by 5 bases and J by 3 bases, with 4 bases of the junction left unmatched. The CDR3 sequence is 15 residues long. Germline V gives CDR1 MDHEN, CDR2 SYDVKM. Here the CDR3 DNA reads TGTGCCAGCAGTACCGGGACAGGGGCCAATCAGCCCCAGCATTTT. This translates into CASSTGTGANQPQHF.